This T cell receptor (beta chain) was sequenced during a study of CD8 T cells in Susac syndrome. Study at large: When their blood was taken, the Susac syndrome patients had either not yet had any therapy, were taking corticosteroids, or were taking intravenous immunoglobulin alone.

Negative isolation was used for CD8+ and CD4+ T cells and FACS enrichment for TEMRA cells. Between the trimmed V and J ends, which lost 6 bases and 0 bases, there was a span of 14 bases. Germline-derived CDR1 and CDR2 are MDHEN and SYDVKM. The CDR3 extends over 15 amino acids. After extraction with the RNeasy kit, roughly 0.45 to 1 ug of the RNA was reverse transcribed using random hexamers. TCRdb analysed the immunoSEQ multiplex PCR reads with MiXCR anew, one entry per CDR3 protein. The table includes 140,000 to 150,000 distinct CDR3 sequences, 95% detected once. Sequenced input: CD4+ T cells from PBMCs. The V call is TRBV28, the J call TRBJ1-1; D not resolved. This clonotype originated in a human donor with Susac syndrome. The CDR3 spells CASSPNQVVNTEAFF. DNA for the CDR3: TGTGCCAGCAGCCCAAATCAGGTCGTGAACACTGAAGCTTTCTTT.